Following are 2 T cell receptor beta chains from one sample sequenced in a study of cytomegalovirus exposure and HLA in healthy donors. Vbeta (60) and Jbeta (13) primers were used in the PCR. The assay was immunoSEQ multiplex PCR, and TCRdb's table has in-frame clones only and misses some. The repertoire holds around 160,000 clones, with 68% as singletons. Material: PBMCs. The receptors come from a man aged 45-65 years in good health and CMV-seronegative.

This clone showed up just once. V usage is TRBV6-4 and J usage is TRBJ2-7; D unresolved. CDR1 and CDR2 (germline): MRHNA, SNTAGT. The CDR3 extends over 13 amino acids. V lost 7 bases to trimming and J lost 3 bases, with 13 bases between them. This chain's CDR3 is CASKREIYYEQYF. CDR3 DNA: TGTGCCAGCAAGAGAGAAATCTACTACGAGCAGTACTTC.

This clone was detected once. This chain uses TRBV7-8 with TRBJ1-1, with 9 positions matching TRBD1. The CDR3 sequence is 15 residues long. CDR1 SGHVS and CDR2 FQNEAQ come from the germline V gene. V trimming: 6 bases; J trimming: 1 base; junction bases outside the gene matches: 6. The CDR3 DNA is TGTGCCAGCAGTTTCGTGACAGGGGGGAACACTGAAGCTTTCTTT. This translates into CASSFVTGGNTEAFF.